This passage covers 22 T cell receptor beta chains from one sample sequenced in a study of blood T cell repertoires in COVID-19. Using immunoSEQ multiplex PCR, the repertoire was profiled, and TCRdb retains in-frame clones only, with some absent. The sample holds about 410,000 clones; 90% are singletons and the top ten take about 0.63%. The sample was PBMCs or T cells enriched from blood (not recorded which). The origin of the receptors is a man aged 18 to 29 who had recovered from COVID-19.

This chain connects TRBV2 to TRBJ1-3; 7 bases are shared with TRBD1. Germline V CDR1 and CDR2: SNHLY, FYNNEI. This CDR3 region has 14 residues. The J segment lost 0 bases and the V segment lost 6 bases, leaving 2 bases of the junction unmatched. Here the CDR3 reads CASRDRFSGNTIYF. CDR3 DNA sequence: TGTGCCAGCAGGGACAGGTTCTCTGGAAACACCATATATTTT.

Turning to this clone: This specimen includes other DNA sequences encoding the same CDR3. This chain connects TRBV7-9 to TRBJ1-1; 7 bases line up with TRBD1. The CDR3 extends over 14 amino acids. The germline V gene has CDR1 SEHNR and CDR2 FQNEAQ (reference sequence). V trimming: 1 base; J trimming: 5 bases; junction bases outside the gene matches: 4. The CDR3, as DNA: TGTGCCAGCAGCTTAGAGGGCAGGGGGACTGAAGCTTTCTTT. It yields the protein CASSLEGRGTEAFF.

The rearrangement links TRBV5-1 to TRBJ2-1; D gene unclear. From germline, CDR1 is SGHRS and CDR2 YFSETQ. V gave up 5 bases and J gave up 8 bases, with 11 bases separating them. This CDR3 comprises 12 residues. DNA of the CDR3: TGCGCCAGCAGTGTAGTTGGAGATGAGCAGTTCTTC. Translated, it gives CASSVVGDEQFF.

This clone came up a few times. The V call is TRBV23-1, the J call TRBJ1-1; 9 bases are a match to TRBD1. TRBV23-1 is an open reading frame, and its role is uncertain. J gave up 4 bases and V 6 bases, and 6 bases lay outside the gene matches. The CDR3 has 14 amino acids. The CDR3: CASRGQGRGTEAFF. As DNA, the CDR3 is TGCGCCAGCAGGGGACAGGGTAGGGGCACTGAAGCTTTCTTT.

V is TRBV6-6 and J is TRBJ1-1, with TRBD1 identical over 7 bases. Losses at the gene ends were 5 bases for V and 3 bases for J; bases not matched to a gene: 21. Germline V CDR1 and CDR2: MNHNY, SVGAGI (reference sequence). This CDR3 has 19 amino acids. CDR3 protein: CASSPPLRQGRGRDTEAFF. The CDR3 bases are TGTGCCAGCAGTCCGCCCTTAAGACAGGGTCGGGGTCGGGACACTGAAGCTTTCTTT.

The chain links TRBV6-1 to TRBJ1-2; 8 bases align to TRBD1. V lost 2 bases to trimming and J lost 3 bases; unmatched junction nucleotides: 5. The germline gives CDR1 MNHNS, CDR2 SASEGT. CDR3 length equals 15 residues. The CDR3 bases are TGTGCCAGCAGTGAACCTGGGACAGGCCACTATGGCTACACCTTC. Protein sequence: CASSEPGTGHYGYTF.

This chain uses TRBV2 with TRBJ2-7; 8 positions match TRBD2. Looked up from germline, CDR1 is SNHLY and CDR2 is FYNNEI. The CDR3 runs to 14 residues. V trimming: 6 bases; J trimming: 3 bases; junction bases outside the gene matches: 7. Here the CDR3 DNA reads TGTGCCAGCAGGTCTAGCGGGTTAAGCTACGAGCAGTACTTC. Encoded protein: CASRSSGLSYEQYF.

V gene TRBV7-9 combines with J gene TRBJ1-1; 7 nucleotides agree with TRBD1. This CDR3 contains 17 residues. Losses at the gene ends were 5 bases for V and 4 bases for J; bases not matched to a gene: 16. Looked up from germline, CDR1 is SEHNR and CDR2 is FQNEAQ (reference sequence). The CDR3 region is CASSPILNYRGSTEAFF. CDR3 sequence (DNA): TGTGCCAGCAGCCCGATATTAAATTACAGGGGCAGCACTGAAGCTTTCTTT.

The rearrangement links TRBV13 to TRBJ1-5, with D possibly matching TRBD1 (6 bases). Trimming took 4 bases from V and 9 from J, leaving 13 bases between them. CDR1 PRHDT and CDR2 FYEKMQ come from the germline V gene (reference sequence). CDR3 length: 13 residues. The CDR3 loop reads CASSSRDTGPQHF. The CDR3 region has the DNA TGTGCCAGCAGCTCGAGGGACACCGGGCCCCAGCATTTT.

V is TRBV7-3 and J is TRBJ2-1; 8 nucleotides agree with TRBD2. Trimming at V came to 10 bases and at J to 4 bases, leaving 15 bases not matched to a gene. The CDR3 has 16 residues. Germline CDR1 and CDR2: SGHTA and FQGTGA. Here the CDR3 reads CATAPSGIAGYNEQFF. In DNA, the CDR3 is TGTGCCACCGCACCATCTGGGATAGCGGGATACAATGAGCAGTTCTTC. The whole variable domain, remainder taken from reference TRBV7-3 and TRBJ2-1, is GAGVSQTPSNKVTEKGKYVELRCDPISGHTALYWYRQSLGQGPEFLIYFQGTGAADDSGLPNDRFFAVRPEGSVSTLKIQRTERGDSAVYLCATAPSGIAGYNEQFFGPGTRLTVL.

The chain uses TRBV7-2 and TRBJ1-3; D is possibly TRBD1 (6 bases). The V end was cut by 2 bases, the J end by 4 bases, with 9 bases between. CDR1 and CDR2 (germline): SGHTA, FQGNSA. This CDR3 region has 14 residues. Written as DNA, the CDR3 is TGTGCCAGCAGCTTAAGGGGACAAGGAAACACCATATATTTT. Translation: CASSLRGQGNTIYF.

The gene calls are TRBV27 and TRBJ1-4; no firm D call. V lost 5 bases, J lost 6 bases, and 13 bases lay in between. CDR1 is MNHEY and CDR2 is SMNVEV in the germline V gene (reference sequence). This CDR3 region has 14 residues. The CDR3 DNA reads TGTGCCAGCAGTGCTCTCGGGTTTTATGAAAAACTGTTTTTT. Translated: CASSALGFYEKLFF. Full variable domain (missing parts from reference TRBV27 and TRBJ1-4): EAQVTQNPRYLITVTGKKLTVTCSQNMNHEYMSWYRQDPGLGLRQIYYSMNVEVTDKGDVPEGYKVSRKEKRNFPLILESPSPNQTSLYFCASSALGFYEKLFFGSGTQLSVL.

The gene calls are TRBV6-5 and TRBJ1-3; perhaps TRBD1 as D (6 bases). CDR1 is MNHEY, CDR2 SVGAGI, per germline. Between the trimmed V and J ends, which lost 6 bases and 0 bases, there was a span of 9 bases. The CDR3 runs to 14 residues. CDR3 DNA: TGTGCCAGCAGCGACAGGAGCTCTGGAAACACCATATATTTT. This gives the protein CASSDRSSGNTIYF.

The CDR3 region is CASSLAHGATNEKLFF. CDR3 DNA: TGTGCCAGCAGCTTAGCGCACGGGGCAACTAATGAAAAACTGTTTTTT. V usage is TRBV7-9 and J usage is TRBJ1-4; D gene uncertain. The CDR3 covers 16 residues. Germline CDR1 and CDR2: SEHNR and FQNEAQ (reference sequence). Between the trimmed V and J ends, which lost 0 bases and 0 bases, there was a span of 8 bases.

The chain combines TRBV29-1 with TRBJ1-4, with D uncertain. The ends were cut back, 4 bases at V and 10 bases at J, with 13 bases in the middle. Germline assignment: CDR1 SQVTM and CDR2 ANQGSEA. The CDR3 runs 12 residues. This CDR3 reads CSVAPLEGKLFF. CDR3 DNA sequence: TGCAGCGTTGCCCCCCTAGAGGGAAAACTGTTTTTT.

This clone was recorded once. The same CDR3 arises from other DNA sequences in this sample as well. This chain uses TRBV27 with TRBJ2-3, with 7 bases aligning to TRBD1. The V gene's germline CDR1 is MNHEY and CDR2 SMNVEV (reference sequence). This CDR3 region has 15 residues. Trimming cost V 2 bases and J 1 base; bases outside gene matches: 3. The CDR3 spells CASSLSGQGTDTQYF. The CDR3 nucleotides are TGTGCCAGCAGTTTAAGCGGACAGGGCACAGATACGCAGTATTTT.

V gene TRBV30 combines with J gene TRBJ1-3; D unclear. The CDR3 is 15 residues long. Trimming shortened V by 4 bases and J by 0 bases, and 13 bases separated the two germline ends. Germline loops: CDR1 GTSNPN, CDR2 SVGIG (reference sequence). CDR3 DNA: TGTGCCTGGAACAAGGACTTCAACTCTGGAAACACCATATATTTT. Protein product: CAWNKDFNSGNTIYF.

The chain has TRBV5-1 and TRBJ1-6; TRBD1 matches 9 bases. Per germline, CDR1 SGHRS and CDR2 YFSETQ. This CDR3 is built from 14 residues. V lost 4 bases and J lost 10; bases outside the gene matches: 6. The CDR3 sequence is CASSHPDRGSPLHF. The CDR3 nucleotides read TGCGCCAGCAGCCACCCGGACAGGGGATCACCCCTCCACTTT.

The chain carries TRBV5-1 and TRBJ2-1, with 10 bases fitting TRBD1. Germline V gene data show CDR1 as SGHRS and CDR2 as YFSETQ. After removal of 5 bases from V and 10 bases from J, the junction contained 9 bases not matched to a gene. This CDR3 is built from 14 residues. The CDR3 DNA reads as TGCGCCAGCAGACGAGAGACAGGGGGCGGGGAGCAGTTCTTC. As protein: CASRRETGGGEQFF.

Regarding this clone: Within the sample, other DNA sequences also encode this same CDR3. V gene TRBV19 combines with J gene TRBJ1-2; TRBD1 matches at 7 bases. Trimming at V came to 0 bases and at J to 3 bases, leaving 1 base not matched to a gene. Per germline, CDR1 LNHDA and CDR2 SQIVND (reference sequence). The CDR3 is 14 residues long. The CDR3 loop reads CASSIEDRDYGYTF. The CDR3 nucleotides are TGTGCCAGTAGTATAGAAGACAGGGACTATGGCTACACCTTC.

This sequence joins TRBV9 and TRBJ1-2; 7 bases fit TRBD1. From germline, CDR1 is SGDLS and CDR2 YYNGEE. The CDR3 covers 15 residues. The trim removed 1 base at V and 5 bases at J, leaving 8 bases unmatched. CDR3: CASSVLGTVSYGYTF. Written as DNA, the CDR3 is TGTGCCAGCAGCGTACTCGGGACAGTAAGTTATGGCTACACCTTC.

V and J are TRBV25-1 and TRBJ2-5; D might be TRBD2 (6 bases). V lost 6 bases, J lost 5 bases, and 19 bases lay in between. The CDR3 spans 15 residues. CDR1 MGHDK and CDR2 SYGVNS come from the germline V gene. The CDR3 coding sequence is TGTGCCAGCAGCCTTGACGGGAGCAGGCGGGAGACCCAGTACTTC. This encodes CASSLDGSRRETQYF.